This record covers a single T cell receptor beta chain. V was clipped by 6 bases and J by 8 bases; unmatched bases: 9. Looked up from germline, CDR1 is SQVTM and CDR2 is ANQGSEA. This CDR3 is built from 14 residues. This specimen belongs to a study of T cells in Graves' hyperthyroidism and ophthalmopathy. What was amplified from RNA transcripts were TCR beta CDR3 regions. HTBI primers were used for first-round RT-PCR of the TCR CDR3. TCRdb recomputed calls from the multiplex PCR reads with MiXCR, one row per CDR3 protein. This repertoire shows under 350,000 distinct CDR3 sequences, 21% found once; its top ten account for roughly 52%.

The chain links TRBV29-1 to TRBJ2-3; 12 bases fit TRBD2. The sample consisted of blood. The sequence was collected from a woman aged 50 to 60 with Graves' hyperthyroidism. The CDR3 DNA reads as TGCAGCGTAGCGACTAGCGGGGGATTGGGTACGCAGTATTTT. Residues: CSVATSGGLGTQYF.